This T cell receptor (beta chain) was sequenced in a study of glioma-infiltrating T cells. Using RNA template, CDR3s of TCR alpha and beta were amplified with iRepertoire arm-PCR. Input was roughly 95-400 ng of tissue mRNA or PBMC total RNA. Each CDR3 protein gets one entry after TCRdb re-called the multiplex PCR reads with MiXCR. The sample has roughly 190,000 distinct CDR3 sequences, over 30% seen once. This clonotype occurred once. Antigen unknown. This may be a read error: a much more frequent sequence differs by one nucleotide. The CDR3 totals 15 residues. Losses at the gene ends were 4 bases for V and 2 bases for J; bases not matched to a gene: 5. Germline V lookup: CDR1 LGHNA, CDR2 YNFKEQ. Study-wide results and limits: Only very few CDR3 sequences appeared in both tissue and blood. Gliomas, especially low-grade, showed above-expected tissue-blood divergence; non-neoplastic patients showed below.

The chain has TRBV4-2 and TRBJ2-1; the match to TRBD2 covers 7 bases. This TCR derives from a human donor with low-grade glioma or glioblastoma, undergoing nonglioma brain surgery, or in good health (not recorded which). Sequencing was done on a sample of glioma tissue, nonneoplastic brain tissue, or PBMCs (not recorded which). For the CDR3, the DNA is TGTGCCAGCAGCCGAGATAGCGGGCCCTACAATGAGCAGTTCTTC. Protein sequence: CASSRDSGPYNEQFF.